The 3 T cell receptor beta chains presented below share a single source sample, sequenced in a study of blood T cells in healthy people across ages. Alongside a J-beta primer mix, a sample-barcoded 5' primer served in a second PCR lasting 7 to 11 cycles. TCRdb processed the 5' RACE reads anew with MiXCR; each CDR3 protein has one entry. The table records about 1,500,000 distinct CDR3 sequences, 28% of them present only once. Sequences were obtained from blood. The receptors were sampled from a woman aged 25 to 39 in good health.

Many counts were recorded for this clonotype. This chain links TRBV7-2 with TRBJ2-3; D might be TRBD2 (5 bases). This CDR3 contains 12 residues. Trimming took off 1 base at V and 7 bases at J, with 6 bases between the two ends. From germline, CDR1 is SGHTA and CDR2 FQGNSA. The CDR3 is CASSLGGNTQYF. Here the CDR3 DNA reads TGTGCCAGCAGCTTAGGAGGGAATACGCAGTATTTT.

This chain joins TRBV6-5 and TRBJ1-4; 7 bases agree with TRBD1. The CDR3 spans 15 residues. The V segment lost 9 bases and the J segment 8 bases; nucleotides outside the gene matches: 15. Germline V gene data show CDR1 as MNHEY and CDR2 as SVGAGI. For the CDR3, the DNA is TGTGCCAGTGCAAGGACACAGGGGAAAGGAGAAAAACTGTTTTTT. Its translation is CASARTQGKGEKLFF.

This clonotype appeared a few times. The V and J genes are TRBV11-3 and TRBJ2-1; 10 positions match TRBD2. V gave up 5 bases and J gave up 10 bases; unmatched junction bases: 11. Germline V gene lookup returns CDR1 SGHNT and CDR2 YENEEA. The CDR3 spans 15 residues. Written as DNA, the CDR3 is TGTGCCAGCAGCCGCTCCCCGATTAGCGGGGGGGAGCAGTTCTTC. Translating it yields CASSRSPISGGEQFF.